Below, one TCR beta chain is given with its context. Generation of TCR cDNA used 5'RACE template switching (which added a universal primer site and UMIs). TCRdb ran MiXCR on the 5' RACE reads and lists one entry per CDR3 protein. The sample includes a few hundred thousand distinct CDR3 sequences, 6.5% to 8.5% of them seen just once. This sample was taken from a study of T cells after yellow fever vaccination. The trim removed 9 bases at V and 2 bases at J, leaving 6 bases unmatched. The CDR3 is 15 residues long. The sequence derives from a young man who received the YFV17D yellow fever vaccine. This sample comprised PBMCs, obtained roughly 45 days after the first yellow fever vaccination. The J gene is TRBJ2-3, the V gene TRBV12-3 or TRBV12-4; 12 bases are a match to TRBD2. This chain's CDR3 is CARRLAGASTDTQYF. The CDR3 DNA reads as TGTGCCAGGAGACTAGCGGGGGCCTCCACAGATACGCAGTATTTT.